This TCR beta chain is drawn from a study of T cell repertoires in aging, cancer and after chemotherapy. Overall study: Six age groups, ranging from 30 or younger to 70 or older, included the donors.

The CDR3 totals 18 residues. The germline gives CDR1 MNHEY, CDR2 SVGAGI. V lost 3 bases to trimming and J lost 4 bases, with 21 bases between them. This clonotype was counted only a few times. Rearranged V-D-J TRB sequences were amplified with a mixed TRB-A/B primer pool. TCRdb processed the multiplex PCR reads anew with MiXCR; each CDR3 protein has one entry. The sample lists some 2,800 distinct CDR3 sequences; 30% to 35% were seen once. Amplification of TCR beta used genomic DNA extracted from peripheral blood. The sequence came from a human donor with a solid tumor. The chain joins TRBV6-5 to TRBJ2-2; tentatively, D is TRBD1 (6 bases). Sequences were obtained from blood. The CDR3 coding sequence is TGTGCCAGCAGTTATTATAAGGGACAACACTATCTCACCGGGGAGCTGTTTTTT. This sequence encodes CASSYYKGQHYLTGELFF.